These 18 T cell receptor beta chains share one sample of origin, sequenced in a study of shared clonotypes between healthy human individuals. Using immunoSEQ multiplex PCR, the repertoire was profiled, and TCRdb retains in-frame clones only, with some absent. Among 2 million to 2.5 million clones, about 94% were seen once, and the ten largest hold less than 0.15%. The sample taken for sequencing was naive CD4+ T cells sorted from blood. The subset here: CD45RA+ positively selected. All receptors derive from a man between 18 and 29 years old in good health.

The chain recombines TRBV2 with TRBJ2-7; D is possibly TRBD1 (6 bases). V lost 6 bases and J 0 bases, leaving 12 bases between the germline ends. Germline V CDR1 and CDR2: SNHLY, FYNNEI. This CDR3 is 14 amino acids long. The CDR3 sequence: CASRTGFSSYEQYF. The CDR3 DNA reads as TGTGCCAGCAGGACAGGTTTTAGCTCCTACGAGCAGTACTTC.

The CDR3 spells CASSGVWGPNQPQHF. The CDR3 DNA reads as TGTGCCAGCAGTGGCGTTTGGGGACCCAATCAGCCCCAGCATTTT. The V gene is TRBV6-4, the J gene TRBJ1-5, with D tentatively TRBD1 (5 bases). Trimming removed 4 bases from V and 3 bases from J, with 13 bases in between. This CDR3 has 15 amino acids. CDR1 is MRHNA, CDR2 SNTAGT, per germline.

As regards this clone: Other nucleotide sequences from this sample produce the same CDR3. The rearrangement joins TRBV29-1 to TRBJ2-7; TRBD1 matches 7 bases. V lost 7 bases and J lost 1; bases outside the gene matches: 1. This CDR3 is built from 11 residues. Looked up from germline, CDR1 is SQVTM and CDR2 is ANQGSEA. The CDR3 sequence: CSATGSYEQYF. In DNA, the CDR3 is TGCAGCGCGACAGGGTCCTACGAGCAGTACTTC.

The chain joins TRBV19 to TRBJ2-5; 8 nucleotides line up with TRBD1. This CDR3 contains 15 residues. With V trimmed by 5 bases and J by 7 bases, 12 bases remained unmatched. Germline lookup yields CDR1 LNHDA and CDR2 SQIVND (reference sequence). CDR3: CASSPLDRDLGTQYF. The CDR3 nucleotides read TGTGCCAGTAGTCCTCTGGACAGGGACTTGGGGACCCAGTACTTC.

This rearrangement joins TRBV6-1 to TRBJ2-5; the match to TRBD1 covers 11 bases. Trimming at V came to 8 bases and at J to 5 bases, leaving 10 bases not matched to a gene. Per the germline V gene, CDR1 is MNHNS and CDR2 is SASEGT. This CDR3 has 15 residues. The CDR3 region is CASAPDRGRGETQYF. CDR3 in DNA: TGTGCCAGCGCCCCGGACAGGGGGCGAGGGGAGACCCAGTACTTC.

This chain joins TRBV5-1 and TRBJ2-7; no clear D. The CDR3 length is 13 residues. Trimming removed 2 bases at V and 3 bases at J, with 9 bases between. Germline V gives CDR1 SGHRS, CDR2 YFSETQ. The CDR3 DNA is TGCGCCAGCAGCTTTACCTTTGGCTACGAGCAGTACTTC. It is translated as CASSFTFGYEQYF.

This sequence joins TRBV7-2 and TRBJ2-3; 9 bases fit TRBD2. CDR1 is SGHTA, CDR2 FQGNSA, per germline. The CDR3 runs 16 residues. V lost 5 bases, J lost 2 bases, and 8 bases stayed unmatched. CDR3 sequence reads: CASSPIGGRATDTQYF. The CDR3 nucleotides are TGTGCCAGCAGCCCCATCGGCGGGAGGGCCACAGATACGCAGTATTTT.

J is TRBJ1-1 and V is TRBV4-1; 10 positions match TRBD1. V shed 4 bases, J shed 7 bases, and the junction held 15 bases outside the gene matches. The CDR3 is 17 amino acids. Per the germline V gene, CDR1 is MGHRA and CDR2 is YSYEKL. CDR3 bases: TGCGCCAGCAGCCCCTATGCGGGACAGGGGCAAACCAGTGAAGCTTTCTTT. Protein sequence: CASSPYAGQGQTSEAFF.

The chain uses TRBV10-3 and TRBJ1-1; TRBD1 might be the D (6 bases). Trimming removed 8 bases from V and 0 bases from J, with 10 bases in between. The CDR3 contains 13 residues. Looked up from germline, CDR1 is ENHRY and CDR2 is SYGVKD. The CDR3 DNA is TGTGCCATCTGGGCAGGGGTGAACACTGAAGCTTTCTTT. This gives the protein CAIWAGVNTEAFF.

Note on this clone: Other DNA sequences in this specimen translate into the identical CDR3. The gene calls are TRBV7-9 and TRBJ1-1; D remains unclear. The CDR3 is 13 amino acids. Germline CDR1 and CDR2: SEHNR and FQNEAQ (reference sequence). V lost 1 base and J 5 bases, leaving 8 bases between the germline ends. The CDR3 DNA follows: TGTGCCAGCAGCTTAGGGGCGGGGACTGAAGCTTTCTTT. Its protein product is CASSLGAGTEAFF.

This clone came up once. The rearrangement uses TRBV5-1 and TRBJ1-1; D remains unclear. This CDR3 region has 15 residues. Germline V lookup: CDR1 SGHRS, CDR2 YFSETQ. Between the trimmed V and J ends, which lost 2 bases and 6 bases, there was a span of 17 bases. CDR3: CASSFDSVERAEAFF. CDR3 nucleotides: TGCGCCAGCAGCTTCGACTCGGTGGAGAGGGCTGAAGCTTTCTTT.

The CDR3 sequence is CASSWGQGLNEKLFF. CDR3 coding DNA: TGCGCCAGCAGCTGGGGACAGGGCCTTAATGAAAAACTGTTTTTT. This chain uses TRBV5-1 with TRBJ1-4; 9 positions agree with TRBD1. This CDR3 has 15 residues. Germline-derived CDR1 and CDR2 are SGHRS and YFSETQ. V was clipped by 3 bases and J by 4 bases; unmatched bases: 4.

As DNA, the CDR3 is TGTGCCAGCAGCTTGGCGGGGGAGCTGTTCAATCAGCCCCAGCATTTT. Translating gives CASSLAGELFNQPQHF. This chain uses TRBV5-6 with TRBJ1-5; possible D gene TRBD1, 5 bases. The CDR3 is 16 amino acids. V lost 0 bases and J 3 bases, leaving 13 bases between the germline ends. In germline, CDR1 is SGHDT, CDR2 YYEEEE.

The chain has TRBV27 and TRBJ1-4, with D perhaps matching TRBD1 (6 bases). This CDR3 is built from 12 residues. With 5 bases removed from V and 8 bases from J, the gap between germline ends came to 9 bases. The germline V gene encodes CDR1 MNHEY and CDR2 SMNVEV (reference sequence). The CDR3, as DNA: TGTGCCAGCAGTACAGGGTTAGAAAAACTGTTTTTT. This codes for CASSTGLEKLFF.

V and J are TRBV2 and TRBJ2-3, with 7 bases lining up with TRBD1. The CDR3 totals 16 residues. J gave up 3 bases and V 4 bases, and 10 bases lay outside the gene matches. Looked up from germline, CDR1 is SNHLY and CDR2 is FYNNEI. The CDR3: CASSAEAGGTTDTQYF. The DNA for the CDR3 is TGTGCCAGCAGTGCCGAGGCAGGGGGAACGACAGATACGCAGTATTTT.

The rearrangement links TRBV30 to TRBJ2-3; 8 nucleotides match TRBD2. The CDR3 sequence is 11 residues long. Germline V gene data show CDR1 as GTSNPN and CDR2 as SVGIG (reference sequence). Losses at the gene ends were 2 bases for V and 14 bases for J; bases not matched to a gene: 6. In DNA form, the CDR3 reads TGTGCCTGGAGTCGTCGGGGGGGCCGGTATTTT. Its protein product is CAWSRRGGRYF.

The chain links TRBV18 to TRBJ2-7; D might be TRBD1 or TRBD2, each matching 6 bases. CDR1 KGHSH and CDR2 LQKENI come from the germline V gene. The germline V and J ends were trimmed by 7 bases and 2 bases, with 15 bases remaining between them. The length of the CDR3 is 14 residues. In DNA, the CDR3 is TGTGCCAGCTTACCGGGGGCTGAGGCCTACGAGCAGTACTTC. It yields the protein CASLPGAEAYEQYF.

CDR3 in DNA: TGCGCCAGCAGAGGGACTAGCGGGAGCCAAGAGACCCAGTACTTC. Translating gives CASRGTSGSQETQYF. The chain recombines TRBV5-1 with TRBJ2-5; 14 positions agree with TRBD2. Germline loops: CDR1 SGHRS, CDR2 YFSETQ. With 5 bases clipped from V and 1 base from J, the junction kept 1 base outside the gene matches. The CDR3 contains 15 residues.